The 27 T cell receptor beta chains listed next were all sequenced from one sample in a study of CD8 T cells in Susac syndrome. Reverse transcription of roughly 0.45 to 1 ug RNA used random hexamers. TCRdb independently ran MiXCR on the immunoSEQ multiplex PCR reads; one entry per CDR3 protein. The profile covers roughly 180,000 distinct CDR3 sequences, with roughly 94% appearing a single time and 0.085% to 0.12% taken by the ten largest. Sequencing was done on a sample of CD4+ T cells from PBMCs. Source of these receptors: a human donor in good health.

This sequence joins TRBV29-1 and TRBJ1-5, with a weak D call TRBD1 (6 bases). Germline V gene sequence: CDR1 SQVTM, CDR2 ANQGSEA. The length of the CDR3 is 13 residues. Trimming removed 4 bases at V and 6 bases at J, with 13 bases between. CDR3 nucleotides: TGCAGCGTTGGAAGTGTCAGGGGTCAGCCCCAGCATTTT. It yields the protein CSVGSVRGQPQHF.

CDR3 sequence reads: CASTGQETQYF. The DNA for the CDR3 is TGCGCCAGCACCGGCCAAGAGACCCAGTACTTC. The J gene is TRBJ2-5, the V gene TRBV5-1; no clear D gene. In germline, CDR1 is SGHRS, CDR2 YFSETQ. This CDR3 comprises 11 residues. V was cut by 6 bases and J by 1 base, with 4 bases left in between.

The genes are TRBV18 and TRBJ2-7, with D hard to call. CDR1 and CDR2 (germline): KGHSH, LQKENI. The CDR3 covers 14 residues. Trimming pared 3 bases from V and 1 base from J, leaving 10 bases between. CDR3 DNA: TGTGCCAGCTCACCCGGCCTAGTATCCTACGAGCAGTACTTC. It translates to CASSPGLVSYEQYF.

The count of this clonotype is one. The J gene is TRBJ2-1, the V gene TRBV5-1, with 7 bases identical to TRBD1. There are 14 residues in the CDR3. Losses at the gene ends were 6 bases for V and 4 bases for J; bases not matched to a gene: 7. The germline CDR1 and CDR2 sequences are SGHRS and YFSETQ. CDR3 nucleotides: TGCGCCAGCACACGGACAGGTGGATACAATGAGCAGTTCTTC. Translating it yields CASTRTGGYNEQFF. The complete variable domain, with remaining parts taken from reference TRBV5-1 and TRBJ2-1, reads KAGVTQTPRYLIKTRGQQVTLSCSPISGHRSVSWYQQTPGQGLQFLFEYFSETQRNKGNFPGRFSGRQFSNSRSEMNVSTLELGDSALYLCASTRTGGYNEQFFGPGTRLTVL.

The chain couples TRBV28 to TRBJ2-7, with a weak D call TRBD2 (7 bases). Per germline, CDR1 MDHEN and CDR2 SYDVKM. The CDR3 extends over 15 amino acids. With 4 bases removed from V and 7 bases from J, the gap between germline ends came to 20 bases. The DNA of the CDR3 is TGTGCCAGCAGTTATCAAGCGGGGACAATGGGGGAGCAGTACTTC. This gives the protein CASSYQAGTMGEQYF.

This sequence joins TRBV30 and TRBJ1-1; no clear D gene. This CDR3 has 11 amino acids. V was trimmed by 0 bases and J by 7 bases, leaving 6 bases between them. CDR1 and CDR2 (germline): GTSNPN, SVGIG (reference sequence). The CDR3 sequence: CAWSVQDEAFF. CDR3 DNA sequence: TGTGCCTGGAGTGTCCAGGATGAAGCTTTCTTT.

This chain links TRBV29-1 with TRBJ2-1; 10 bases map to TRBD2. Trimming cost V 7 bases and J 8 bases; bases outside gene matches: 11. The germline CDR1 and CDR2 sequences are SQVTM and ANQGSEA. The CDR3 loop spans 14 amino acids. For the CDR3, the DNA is TGCAGCGCCAGAGCGGGAGGGTTGGGCGATGAGCAGTTCTTC. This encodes CSARAGGLGDEQFF.

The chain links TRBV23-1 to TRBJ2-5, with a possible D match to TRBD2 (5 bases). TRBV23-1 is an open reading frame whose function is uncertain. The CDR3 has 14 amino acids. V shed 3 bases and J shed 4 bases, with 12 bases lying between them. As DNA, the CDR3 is TGCGCCAGCAGTCACCCGGGGTCTGGAGAGACCCAGTACTTC. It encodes CASSHPGSGETQYF.

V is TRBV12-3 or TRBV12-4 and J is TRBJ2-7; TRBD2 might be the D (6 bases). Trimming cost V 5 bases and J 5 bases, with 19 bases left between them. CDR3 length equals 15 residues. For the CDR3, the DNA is TGTGCCAGCAGTCCCCCCTATGGGGGGATGAACGAGCAGTACTTC. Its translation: CASSPPYGGMNEQYF.

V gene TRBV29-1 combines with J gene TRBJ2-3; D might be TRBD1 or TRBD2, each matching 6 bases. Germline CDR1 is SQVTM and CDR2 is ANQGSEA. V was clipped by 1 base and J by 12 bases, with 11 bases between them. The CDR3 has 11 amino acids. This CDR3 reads CSVEVGGIQYF. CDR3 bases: TGCAGCGTTGAAGTCGGGGGCATTCAGTATTTT.

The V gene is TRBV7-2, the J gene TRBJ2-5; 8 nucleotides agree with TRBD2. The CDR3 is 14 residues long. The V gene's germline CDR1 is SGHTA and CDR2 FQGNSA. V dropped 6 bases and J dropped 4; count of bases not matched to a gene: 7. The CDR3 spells CASRSGTRVETQYF. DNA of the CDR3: TGTGCCAGCAGGTCCGGGACTAGGGTAGAGACCCAGTACTTC.

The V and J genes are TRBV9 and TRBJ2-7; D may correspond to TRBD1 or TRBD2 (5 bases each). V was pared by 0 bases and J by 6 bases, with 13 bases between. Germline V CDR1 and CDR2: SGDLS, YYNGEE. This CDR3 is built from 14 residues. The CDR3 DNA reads TGTGCCAGCAGCGTAGTGCCGGGACGGACCGAGCAGTACTTC. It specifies CASSVVPGRTEQYF.

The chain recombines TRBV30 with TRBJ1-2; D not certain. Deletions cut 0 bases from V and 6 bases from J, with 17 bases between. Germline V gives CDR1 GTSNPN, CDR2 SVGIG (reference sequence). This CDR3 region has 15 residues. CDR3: CAWSVNSHARDGYTF. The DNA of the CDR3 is TGTGCCTGGAGTGTTAACTCCCACGCCCGGGATGGCTACACCTTC.

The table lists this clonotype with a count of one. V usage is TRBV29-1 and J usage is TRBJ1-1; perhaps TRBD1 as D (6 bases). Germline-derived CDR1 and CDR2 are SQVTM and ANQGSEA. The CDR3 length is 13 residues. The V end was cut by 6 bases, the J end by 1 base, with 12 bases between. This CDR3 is CSVVGQTNTEAFF. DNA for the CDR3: TGCAGCGTGGTTGGACAGACGAACACTGAAGCTTTCTTT.

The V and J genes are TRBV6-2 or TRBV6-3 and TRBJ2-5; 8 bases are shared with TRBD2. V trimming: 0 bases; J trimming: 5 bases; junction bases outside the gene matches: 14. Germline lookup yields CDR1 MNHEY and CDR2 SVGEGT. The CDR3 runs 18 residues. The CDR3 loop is CASSYSSRSAGGIETQYF. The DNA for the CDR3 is TGTGCCAGCAGTTACTCTTCCCGTTCCGCGGGAGGAATCGAGACCCAGTACTTC.

CDR3 region: CASSLTGTPPVVLTF. CDR3 bases: TGTGCCAGCAGCTTAACGGGGACCCCCCCGGTCGTCCTGACTTTC. The V gene is TRBV7-3, the J gene TRBJ2-6; either TRBD1 or TRBD2 may supply D (5 bases each). The ends were cut back, 0 bases at V and 12 bases at J, with 15 bases in the middle. Germline V gives CDR1 SGHTA, CDR2 FQGTGA. The CDR3 extends over 15 amino acids.

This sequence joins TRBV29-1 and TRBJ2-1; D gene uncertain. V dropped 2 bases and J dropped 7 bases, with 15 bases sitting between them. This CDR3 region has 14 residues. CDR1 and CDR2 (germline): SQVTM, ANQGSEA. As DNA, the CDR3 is TGCAGCGTTGAACAGCGAATGGAGAGAAATGAGCAGTTCTTC. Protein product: CSVEQRMERNEQFF.

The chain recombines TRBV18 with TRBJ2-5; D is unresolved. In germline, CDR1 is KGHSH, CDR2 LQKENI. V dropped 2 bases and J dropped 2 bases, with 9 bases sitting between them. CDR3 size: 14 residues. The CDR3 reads CASSPVQTQETQYF. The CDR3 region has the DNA TGTGCCAGCTCACCAGTACAGACGCAAGAGACCCAGTACTTC.

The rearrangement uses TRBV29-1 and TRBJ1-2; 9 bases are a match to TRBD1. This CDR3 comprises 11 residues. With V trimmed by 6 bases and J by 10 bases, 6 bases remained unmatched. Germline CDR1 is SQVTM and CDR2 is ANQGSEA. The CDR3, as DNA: TGCAGCGTCCAGACAGGGGGAGTCTACACCTTC. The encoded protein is CSVQTGGVYTF.

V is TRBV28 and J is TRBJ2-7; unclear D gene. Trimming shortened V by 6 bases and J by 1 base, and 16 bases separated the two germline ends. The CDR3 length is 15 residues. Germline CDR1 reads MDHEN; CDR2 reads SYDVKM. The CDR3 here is CASSSPPVGSYEQYF. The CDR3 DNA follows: TGTGCCAGCAGCTCCCCTCCCGTAGGTTCCTACGAGCAGTACTTC.

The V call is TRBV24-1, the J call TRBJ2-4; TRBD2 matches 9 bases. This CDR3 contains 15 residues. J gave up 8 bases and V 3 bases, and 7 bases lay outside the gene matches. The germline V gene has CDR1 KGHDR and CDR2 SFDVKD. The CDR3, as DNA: TGTGCCACCAGTGATCGTAGCGGGAGCGTGGACATTCAGTACTTC. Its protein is CATSDRSGSVDIQYF.

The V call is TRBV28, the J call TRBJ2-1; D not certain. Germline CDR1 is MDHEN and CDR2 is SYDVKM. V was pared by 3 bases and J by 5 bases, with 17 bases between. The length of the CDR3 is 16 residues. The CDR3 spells CASSFKGFWFHNEQFF. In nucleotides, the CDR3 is TGTGCCAGCAGTTTCAAAGGGTTCTGGTTTCACAATGAGCAGTTCTTC.

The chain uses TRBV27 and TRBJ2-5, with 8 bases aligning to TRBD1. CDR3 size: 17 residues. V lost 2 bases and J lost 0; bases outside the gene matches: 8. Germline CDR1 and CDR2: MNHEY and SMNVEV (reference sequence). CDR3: CASSLETGDSYQETQYF. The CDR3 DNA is TGTGCCAGCAGTTTAGAGACAGGGGATTCGTACCAAGAGACCCAGTACTTC.

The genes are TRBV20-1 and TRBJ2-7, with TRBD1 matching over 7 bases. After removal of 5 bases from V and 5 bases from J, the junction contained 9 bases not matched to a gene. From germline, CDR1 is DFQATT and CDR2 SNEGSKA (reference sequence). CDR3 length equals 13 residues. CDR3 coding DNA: TGCAGTGCTTTTACGACAGGGCGGGACGAGCAGTACTTC. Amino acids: CSAFTTGRDEQYF.

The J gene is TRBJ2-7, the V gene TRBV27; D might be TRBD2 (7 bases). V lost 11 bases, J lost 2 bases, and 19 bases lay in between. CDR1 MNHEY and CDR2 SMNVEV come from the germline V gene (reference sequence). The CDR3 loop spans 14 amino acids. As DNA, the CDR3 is TGTGCCTCCAAGGTGGGGGGGCTCCCCTACGAGCAGTACTTC. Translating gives CASKVGGLPYEQYF.

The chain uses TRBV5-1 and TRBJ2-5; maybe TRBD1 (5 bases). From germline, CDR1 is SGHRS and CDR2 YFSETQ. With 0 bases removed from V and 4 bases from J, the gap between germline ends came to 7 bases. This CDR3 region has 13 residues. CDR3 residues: CASSLVRAETQYF. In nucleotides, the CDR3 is TGCGCCAGCAGCTTGGTCAGGGCAGAGACCCAGTACTTC.

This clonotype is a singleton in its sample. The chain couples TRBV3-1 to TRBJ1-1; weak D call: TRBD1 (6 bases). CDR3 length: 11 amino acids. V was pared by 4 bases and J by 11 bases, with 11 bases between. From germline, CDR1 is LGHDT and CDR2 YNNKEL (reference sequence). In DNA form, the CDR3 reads TGTGCCAGCAGCCTATGGGGGCTGGCTTTCTTT. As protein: CASSLWGLAFF.